A selection of T cell receptor beta chains follows, all from one sample in a study of T cell changes during pregnancy in multiple sclerosis. Profiling relied on immunoSEQ multiplex PCR, and the TCRdb table lists in-frame clones only, not all of them. The data contain 30,000 to 35,000 clones, about 89% of them singletons. The source material was CD8+ T cells from peripheral blood mononuclear cells, sampled before pregnancy. The receptors were gathered from a female donor with multiple sclerosis, enrolled in a pregnancy study. Both conserved end residues are part of each CDR3. D genes are given only for firm matches. Clone size is given for some rows only: seen once, a few or many times, or a class if the clone is expanded.

j_call	d_call	clone_size	v_call	cdr3_aa	cdr3_nt
TRBJ1-4	-	once	TRBV30	CAWSVWAREKLFF	TGTGCCTGGAGTGTCTGGGCTCGGGAAAAACTGTTTTTT
TRBJ1-2	-	-	TRBV6-5	CASSYSRWGDGYGYTF	TGTGCCAGCAGTTACTCGCGGTGGGGGGACGGCTATGGCTACACCTTC
TRBJ2-7	-	-	TRBV27	CASSDMGLLNEQYF	TGTGCCAGCAGCGACATGGGACTCCTAAACGAGCAGTACTTC
TRBJ1-4	-	-	TRBV4-3	CASSQDSGEWNEKLFF	TGCGCCAGCAGCCAAGATTCGGGGGAATGGAATGAAAAACTGTTTTTT
TRBJ1-6	-	-	TRBV28	CASSLRGWSSPLHF	TGTGCCAGCAGTTTACGGGGTTGGAGTTCACCCCTCCACTTT
TRBJ2-2	-	-	TRBV19	CASSISWQNTGELFF	TGTGCCAGTAGTATAAGTTGGCAGAACACCGGGGAGCTGTTTTTT
TRBJ1-2	TRBD1	-	TRBV11-2	CASSLGTGNYGYTF	TGTGCCAGCAGCTTAGGGACAGGCAACTATGGCTACACCTTC
TRBJ1-1	TRBD1	-	TRBV28	CASSLQGWTEAFF	TGTGCCAGCAGTCTACAGGGGTGGACTGAAGCTTTCTTT
TRBJ1-2	TRBD1	-	TRBV6-4	CASSGGGRPNYGYTF	TGTGCCAGCTCGGGAGGGGGCAGGCCTAACTATGGCTACACCTTC
TRBJ2-1	TRBD1	-	TRBV6-5	CASSFDRGDYNEQFF	TGTGCCAGCAGCTTTGACAGGGGAGATTACAATGAGCAGTTCTTC
TRBJ1-2	TRBD1	-	TRBV13	CASSPTGTGGNYGYTF	TGTGCCAGCAGCCCTACCGGGACAGGGGGCAACTATGGCTACACCTTC
TRBJ2-5	-	-	TRBV9	CASIPRAGSSVKETQYF	TGTGCCAGCATCCCCCGGGCGGGTTCTAGCGTGAAAGAGACCCAGTACTTC
TRBJ2-1	-	few	TRBV10-3	CAIWQDRRFF	TGTGCCATCTGGCAGGATCGGCGGTTCTTC
TRBJ2-3	TRBD2	-	TRBV27	CASTWGAGGRTDTQYF	TGTGCCAGCACCTGGGGAGCGGGGGGGCGAACAGATACGCAGTATTTT
TRBJ2-5	-	-	TRBV7-8	CASQTTKTQYF	TGTGCCAGCCAAACGACAAAGACCCAGTACTTC
TRBJ2-7	-	few	TRBV4-3	CASSQDRGLLGQYF	TGCGCCAGCAGCCAAGATCGAGGTCTACTAGGGCAGTACTTC
TRBJ2-4	-	-	TRBV4-3	CASSPQGVGGPRNIQYF	TGCGCCAGCAGCCCCCAAGGGGTGGGGGGGCCGAGAAACATTCAGTACTTC
TRBJ1-3	TRBD1	-	TRBV27	CASSPGPGQGVSTIYF	TGTGCCAGCAGTCCGGGCCCGGGACAGGGTGTAAGCACCATATATTTT
TRBJ2-1	-	once	TRBV6-5	CASSYSTPNSYNEQFF	TGTGCCAGCAGTTACTCGACTCCAAACTCCTACAATGAGCAGTTCTTC
TRBJ1-1	-	-	TRBV25-1	CASTSVAGLEAFF	TGTGCCAGCACTTCGGTTGCGGGGCTTGAAGCTTTCTTT
TRBJ2-7	-	-	TRBV27	CASSLRHLYEQYF	TGTGCCAGCAGTTTACGACACCTCTACGAGCAGTACTTC
TRBJ1-2	TRBD1	once	TRBV19	CASSMRQGANWRDGYTF	TGTGCCAGTAGTATGCGACAGGGGGCGAACTGGAGGGATGGCTACACCTTC
TRBJ1-5	-	-	TRBV7-2	CASSLFFRGQPQHF	TGTGCCAGCAGCTTATTTTTCCGGGGTCAGCCCCAGCATTTT
TRBJ2-2	TRBD1	-	TRBV27	CASGTGEAGELFF	TGTGCCAGCGGGACAGGGGAAGCCGGGGAGCTGTTTTTT
TRBJ1-2	-	once	TRBV9	CASSWQVDKLNYGYTF	TGTGCCAGCAGTTGGCAAGTGGACAAACTTAACTATGGCTACACCTTC
TRBJ1-2	TRBD1	-	TRBV28	CASSSDRGGYGYTF	TGTGCCAGCAGCTCGGACAGGGGAGGGTATGGCTACACCTTC
TRBJ2-7	TRBD1	-	TRBV5-1	CASSFRDRDNEQYF	TGCGCCAGCAGCTTCCGGGACAGGGATAACGAGCAGTACTTC
TRBJ2-1	TRBD2	-	TRBV27	CASSFGGGEQFF	TGTGCCAGCAGTTTCGGGGGGGGTGAGCAGTTCTTC
TRBJ1-4	TRBD1	-	TRBV27	CASRQGAGANEKLFF	TGTGCCAGCAGACAGGGGGCCGGGGCTAATGAAAAACTGTTTTTT
TRBJ1-1	TRBD1	-	TRBV19	CATIQGAGTEAFF	TGTGCCACTATACAGGGGGCTGGAACTGAAGCTTTCTTT
TRBJ2-1	TRBD2	-	TRBV7-9	CASSPHSGGVYNEQFF	TGTGCCAGCAGCCCTCACAGCGGGGGCGTCTACAATGAGCAGTTCTTC
TRBJ1-1	TRBD1	-	TRBV30	CAWSPGTGGLEAFF	TGTGCCTGGAGTCCCGGGACAGGGGGCTTAGAAGCTTTCTTT
TRBJ2-5	-	-	TRBV28	CASMPQGWAETQYF	TGTGCCAGCATGCCCCAGGGGTGGGCAGAGACCCAGTACTTC
TRBJ1-1	TRBD1	once	TRBV19	CASREGQEAFF	TGTGCCAGTAGAGAGGGACAGGAAGCTTTCTTT
TRBJ2-2	-	-	TRBV5-1	CASSEWDWGGAGELFF	TGCGCCAGCAGCGAGTGGGACTGGGGGGGCGCCGGGGAGCTGTTTTTT
TRBJ2-2	TRBD1	-	TRBV9	CASSLVLIDRGRNGELFF	TGTGCCAGCAGCCTAGTTCTAATCGACAGGGGGCGAAACGGGGAGCTGTTTTTT
TRBJ1-1	TRBD1	-	TRBV28	CASSFWGQGVTNTEAFF	TGTGCCAGCAGTTTTTGGGGACAGGGGGTTACGAACACTGAAGCTTTCTTT
TRBJ2-3	-	-	TRBV9	CASSVQGDTQYF	TGTGCCAGCAGCGTGCAGGGAGATACGCAGTATTTT
TRBJ2-1	-	-	TRBV4-3	CASSQVAVADSYNEQFF	TGCGCCAGCAGCCAAGTTGCGGTGGCAGACTCCTACAATGAGCAGTTCTTC
TRBJ1-2	TRBD1	-	TRBV2	CASSDRGRIQFGYTF	TGTGCCAGCAGTGACAGGGGGCGCATTCAGTTTGGCTACACCTTC
TRBJ2-7	-	-	TRBV7-9	CASSELHYEQYF	TGTGCCAGCAGCGAGCTTCATTACGAGCAGTACTTC
TRBJ2-1	TRBD2	-	TRBV4-2	CASSQPGLGNEQFF	TGTGCCAGCAGCCAACCGGGACTAGGAAATGAGCAGTTCTTC
TRBJ2-1	-	-	TRBV18	CASSSNYNEQFF	TGTGCCAGCTCATCCAACTACAATGAGCAGTTCTTC
TRBJ2-1	-	-	TRBV6-4	CASSAPQDYNEQFF	TGTGCCAGCAGTGCCCCTCAGGATTACAATGAGCAGTTCTTC
TRBJ2-6	TRBD1	-	TRBV2	CASGGTGGDPGANVLTF	TGTGCCAGCGGCGGGACAGGGGGCGACCCTGGGGCCAACGTCCTGACTTTC
TRBJ1-5	TRBD1	-	TRBV5-8	CASSRGRGLGQPQHF	TGTGCCAGCAGCCGGGGCAGGGGGCTCGGTCAGCCCCAGCATTTT
TRBJ1-4	TRBD1	-	TRBV6-5	CASGTGGAIKLFF	TGTGCCAGTGGTACAGGGGGCGCGATAAAACTGTTTTTT
TRBJ1-2	-	-	TRBV7-9	CASSLRAGYGYTF	TGTGCCAGCAGCCTGCGGGCCGGCTATGGCTACACCTTC